The clone carrying this T cell receptor (beta chain) has ten or more counts. Its antigen is still unknown. The CDR3 sequence is 13 residues long. The V gene lost 4 bases and the J gene lost 0 bases, with 9 bases spanning the gap. Germline V lookup: CDR1 DFQATT, CDR2 SNEGSKA (reference sequence). This record comes from a study of neurological immune-mediated disorders. Study-level results: The study found the most TCR clonal expansion in HTLV-1-associated myelopathy and the least in multiple sclerosis, below healthy controls.

In TCRdb, the 5' RACE reads were re-called with MiXCR into one record per CDR3 protein. This table holds 45,000 to 50,000 distinct CDR3 sequences, 3% found once. The TCR sequence derives from a woman between 45 and 60 years old with multiple sclerosis. Input material: PBMCs. The V gene is TRBV20-1, the J gene TRBJ1-2; D unresolved. As DNA, the CDR3 is TGCAGTGCTATAGTCAGATCTAACTATGGCTACACCTTC. This codes for CSAIVRSNYGYTF.